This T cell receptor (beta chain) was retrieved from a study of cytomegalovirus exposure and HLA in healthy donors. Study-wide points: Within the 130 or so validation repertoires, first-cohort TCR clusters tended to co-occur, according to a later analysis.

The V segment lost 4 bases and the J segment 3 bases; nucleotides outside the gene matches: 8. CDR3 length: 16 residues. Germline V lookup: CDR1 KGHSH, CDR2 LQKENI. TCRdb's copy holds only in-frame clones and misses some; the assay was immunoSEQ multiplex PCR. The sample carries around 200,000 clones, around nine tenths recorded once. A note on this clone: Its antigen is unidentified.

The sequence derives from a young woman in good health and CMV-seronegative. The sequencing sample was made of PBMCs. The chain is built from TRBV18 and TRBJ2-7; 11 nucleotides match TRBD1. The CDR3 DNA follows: TGTGCCAGCTCACAAAGCGGCGGGACAGGGGGCTACGAGCAGTACTTC. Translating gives CASSQSGGTGGYEQYF.